The 5 T cell receptor beta chains below come from one sample, sequenced in a study of blood T cell repertoires in COVID-19. The protocol was immunoSEQ multiplex PCR, while the TCRdb copy is restricted to in-frame clones and leaves out a portion. The sample has under 95,000 clones, approximately 89% seen once. The sample taken for sequencing was peripheral blood. Source of these receptors: a human donor with acute or convalescent COVID-19. The donor label of this sample is uncertain.

The chain couples TRBV29-1 to TRBJ2-2, with D possibly TRBD2 on 6 matching bases. In germline, CDR1 is SQVTM, CDR2 ANQGSEA. V lost 0 bases, J lost 6 bases, and 8 bases lay in between. The CDR3 is 13 residues long. CDR3 DNA: TGCAGCGTTGAAGAATCGGGAGCCGGGGAGCTGTTTTTT. Amino acids: CSVEESGAGELFF.

The chain has TRBV9 and TRBJ1-2, with 9 bases that match TRBD1. The CDR3 totals 15 residues. Germline-derived CDR1 and CDR2 are SGDLS and YYNGEE. Germline trimming cut 5 bases from V and 4 bases from J; bases unmatched to any gene: 9. DNA for the CDR3: TGTGCCAGCAGTCCCGGGGGACAGGGTCTCTATGGCTACACCTTC. Translating gives CASSPGGQGLYGYTF. Drawing the rest from reference TRBV9 and TRBJ1-2, the complete variable domain is DSGVTQTPKHLITATGQRVTLRCSPRSGDLSVYWYQQSLDQGLQFLIQYYNGEERAKGNILERFSAQQFPDLHSELNLSSLELGDSALYFCASSPGGQGLYGYTFGSGTRLTVV.

The chain joins TRBV24-1 to TRBJ2-2, with 8 bases aligning to TRBD1. CDR1 KGHDR and CDR2 SFDVKD come from the germline V gene. The CDR3 is 16 amino acids. J was trimmed by 4 bases and V by 2 bases; bases with no gene match: 5. CDR3 DNA: TGTGCCACCAGTGATTACCAACAGGGGGGCACCGGGGAGCTGTTTTTT. Translation gives CATSDYQQGGTGELFF.

The chain couples TRBV29-1 to TRBJ1-2; D is unresolved. The germline V gene has CDR1 SQVTM and CDR2 ANQGSEA. V lost 2 bases and J 8 bases, leaving 9 bases between the germline ends. There are 11 residues in the CDR3. DNA of the CDR3: TGCAGCGTTGAAAACCCCAGGGGCTACACCTTC. Its translation: CSVENPRGYTF.

V gene TRBV28 combines with J gene TRBJ2-1; TRBD2 might be the D (6 bases). The V gene lost 4 bases and the J gene lost 6 bases, with 16 bases spanning the gap. CDR3 size: 15 residues. In germline, CDR1 is MDHEN, CDR2 SYDVKM. The CDR3 DNA follows: TGTGCCAGCAGTTCCCAGGGAGTGGGAGGCAATGAGCAGTTCTTC. Amino acid sequence: CASSSQGVGGNEQFF.